The 9 T cell receptor beta chains in this list originate from one sample, sequenced in a study of cytomegalovirus exposure and HLA in healthy donors. Vbeta (60) and Jbeta (13) primers were used in the PCR. Measured with immunoSEQ multiplex PCR; TCRdb has only the in-frame clones, and not every one. Its clone listing holds some 110,000 clones. The sequenced sample was PBMCs. These receptors all come from a man in his thirties or forties in good health and CMV-seronegative.

The V gene is TRBV5-4, the J gene TRBJ2-7; the D gene is possibly TRBD2 (7 bases). The germline V gene encodes CDR1 SGHNT and CDR2 YYREEE (reference sequence). The CDR3 sequence is 17 residues long. Trimming shortened V by 3 bases and J by 0 bases, and 19 bases separated the two germline ends. Written as DNA, the CDR3 is TGTGCCAGCAGCTCTTTTAGGGGGGGCGAAAACTCCTACGAGCAGTACTTC. Encoded protein: CASSSFRGGENSYEQYF.

This chain connects TRBV5-1 to TRBJ2-7; 7 positions match TRBD1. J gave up 0 bases and V 0 bases, and 3 bases lay outside the gene matches. There are 15 residues in the CDR3. Germline CDR1 is SGHRS and CDR2 is YFSETQ. CDR3: CASSLVAGGSYEQYF. The CDR3 region has the DNA TGCGCCAGCAGCTTGGTGGCAGGGGGCTCCTACGAGCAGTACTTC.

J is TRBJ2-7 and V is TRBV5-1; possibly TRBD2 for D (5 bases). The germline gives CDR1 SGHRS, CDR2 YFSETQ. The V gene lost 4 bases and the J gene lost 4 bases, with 9 bases spanning the gap. The length of the CDR3 is 12 residues. CDR3: CASSPGGYEQYF. The DNA of the CDR3 is TGCGCCAGCAGCCCTGGCGGGTACGAGCAGTACTTC.

J is TRBJ2-1 and V is TRBV7-2; TRBD2 aligns across 8 bases. Per the germline V gene, CDR1 is SGHTA and CDR2 is FQGNSA. This CDR3 is 17 amino acids long. Losses at the gene ends were 8 bases for V and 6 bases for J; bases not matched to a gene: 18. As DNA, the CDR3 is TGTGCCAGCTATTCCGGGACTAGACTCTCGCTGGGCAATGAGCAGTTCTTC. Translating gives CASYSGTRLSLGNEQFF.

The chain recombines TRBV19 with TRBJ1-2; 9 positions match TRBD1. CDR1 is LNHDA, CDR2 SQIVND, per germline (reference sequence). The CDR3 runs to 12 residues. After removal of 3 bases from V and 12 bases from J, the junction contained 5 bases not matched to a gene. The CDR3 region is CASSIGGQGNTF. The CDR3 region has the DNA TGTGCCAGTAGTATCGGGGGACAGGGAAACACCTTC.

The chain uses TRBV5-6 and TRBJ2-1, with 7 positions matching TRBD1. The V gene end was trimmed by 2 bases and the J gene end by 4 bases; junction bases not matched to a gene: 9. CDR1 and CDR2 from the germline V gene are SGHDT and YYEEEE. The CDR3 length is 16 residues. CDR3 bases: TGTGCCAGCAGCTTTACAGGGGCCAATGTTTACAATGAGCAGTTCTTC. Translating it yields CASSFTGANVYNEQFF.

CDR3 nucleotides: TGCGCCAGCAGCGCTGGTGGCAAGGTCGGCGGTGGCTACACCTTC. Translating gives CASSAGGKVGGGYTF. The chain is built from TRBV5-1 and TRBJ1-2, with D unresolved. The CDR3 is 15 residues long. Germline V gene lookup returns CDR1 SGHRS and CDR2 YFSETQ. The germline V and J ends were trimmed by 4 bases and 7 bases, with 20 bases remaining between them.

The chain employs TRBV4-1 and TRBJ2-2; TRBD2 matches at 8 bases. CDR1 MGHRA and CDR2 YSYEKL come from the germline V gene. CDR3 length equals 16 residues. V shed 1 base, J shed 3 bases, and the junction held 4 bases outside the gene matches. The CDR3 loop is CASSQGSGGHTGELFF. Written as DNA, the CDR3 is TGCGCCAGCAGCCAAGGCTCGGGGGGGCACACCGGGGAGCTGTTTTTT.

The V gene is TRBV9, the J gene TRBJ2-7; TRBD1 aligns across 9 bases. The CDR3 runs 13 residues. V lost 2 bases and J lost 6; bases outside the gene matches: 3. The germline V gene encodes CDR1 SGDLS and CDR2 YYNGEE. CDR3 in DNA: TGTGCCAGCAGCGTTACAGGGGGCGGCGAGCAGTACTTC. It yields the protein CASSVTGGGEQYF.